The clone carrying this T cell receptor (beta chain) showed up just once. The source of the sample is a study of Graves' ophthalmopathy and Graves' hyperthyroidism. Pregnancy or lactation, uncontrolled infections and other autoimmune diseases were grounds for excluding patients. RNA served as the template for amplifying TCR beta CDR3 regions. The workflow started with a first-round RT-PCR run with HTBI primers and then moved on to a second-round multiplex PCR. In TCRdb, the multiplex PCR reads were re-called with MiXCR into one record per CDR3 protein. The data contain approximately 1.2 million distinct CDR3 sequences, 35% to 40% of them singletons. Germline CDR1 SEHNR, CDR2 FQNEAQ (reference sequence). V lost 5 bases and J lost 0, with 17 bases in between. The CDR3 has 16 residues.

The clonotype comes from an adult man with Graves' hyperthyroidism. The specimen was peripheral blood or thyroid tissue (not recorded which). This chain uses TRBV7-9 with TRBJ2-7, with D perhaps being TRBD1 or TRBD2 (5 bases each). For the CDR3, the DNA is TGTGCCAGCAGCCAGATTGGGACGTTGAGCTCCTACGAGCAGTACTTC. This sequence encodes CASSQIGTLSSYEQYF.